This paragraph reports one T cell receptor beta chain. Its antigen is currently not known. Base quality data are lacking; no much larger clone is found one base away. The source of the sample is a study of T cell responses to AZD1222 COVID-19 vaccine (dated by TCRdb to about 2021). In the study overall: AZD1222 recipients given second doses at about 4 weeks or at about 12 weeks were pooled, since spike-specific TCR depth and breadth were not found to differ between the two schedules. A total of about 250 trial participants underwent TCR sequencing, of whom 200 to 220 had received two doses of AZD1222 and about 25 had received two doses of the MenACWY control vaccine. Enrollment into the trials was organized by age into subgroups of 18-55, 56-69 and 70-plus years, and those subgroups contained about 160, 30 and 59 TCR-sequenced participants, respectively.

Overall results and qualifications from the work: Reportedly, close to half of the unique spike-specific TCRs recognized epitopes lying outside the regions that are mutated in the B.1.351 and B.1.1.7 variants. Because no samples from the day 14 peak response were available, repertoires could be characterized only after the peak T cell response. Only a handful of AZD1222 recipients were SARS-CoV-2 seropositive at baseline, limiting conclusions about previously exposed vaccinees. In the small 56-69-year group, the increase in depth fell short of significance, most likely because of low power. A significant rise in spike-specific TCR breadth and depth was observed after two AZD1222 doses relative to day 0 and relative to MenACWY recipients. The vaccine-associated CD4 TCRs covered the entire spike protein, and the dominant responses fell in regions 160-218 and 743-854. Participants were mostly white British and included more females than males, and it was suggested by the authors that clonal diversity may have been underestimated.

From a lookup of the germline V gene, CDR1 and CDR2 are SGHRS and YFSETQ. The germline ends are 16 bases apart after V is trimmed by 3 bases and J by 4 bases. The CDR3, cysteine through phenylalanine, is 16 amino acids long. The retained sequence is limited to the CDR3, 48 bases, with the frame set at the first base. The time point label, read with the paper, signifies: baseline before first vaccination. Vaccinee samples were obtained from the UK trials COV001 and COV002, which included a single-blind randomized controlled phase 2/3 trial of AZD1222 (ChAdOx1 nCoV-19) in healthy adults. Trial participant PBMC samples were collected at day 0 and day 28 after the second dose for TCRbeta chain sequencing. The CDR3 regions of human TCRbeta chains were subjected to immunosequencing. From the authors' description of their analysis: Repertoire TCRs were matched against a reference library of SARS-CoV-2-specific TCRs generated with the MIRA antigen-specificity platform. Breadth meant the fraction of unique TCRs that were SARS-CoV-2-associated, whereas depth meant the fraction of total T cells that were SARS-CoV-2-associated. Using the MIRA data, each spike-specific TCR was assigned both to the spike region to which the TCR was reactive and to a CD4 or CD8 class. Log10-transformed breadth and depth values were compared by one-way ANOVA with Sidak's multiple comparisons tests. Here the immuneACCESS table is served through TCRdb, limited to in-frame sequences with V and J called. Missing clones are a known gap in these copies; in checked studies unresolved V genes cover under half, and the rest lacks a known reason. V and J calls and clone size are those listed in that table; D and trimming were worked out from the DNA. For this sample the table gives 160,000 or so clones, of which around 90% were detected only once. 1.5% to 2% of the sample rests with the top ten.

The starting material was peripheral blood, obtained on day 0 of AZD1222 vaccination. The clonotype was recovered from an adult in good health. This chain joins TRBV5-1 to TRBJ2-2; no confident D gene assignment can be made. Here the CDR3 is given as CASSYFSVAATGELFF. The nucleotide sequence is TGCGCCAGCAGCTACTTTTCAGTTGCCGCCACCGGGGAGCTGTTTTTT.